These T cell receptor beta chains were read from a single sample in a study of shared clonotypes between healthy human individuals. The data were produced by immunoSEQ multiplex PCR, yet TCRdb's version contains in-frame clones alone and is incomplete. The table shows 900,000 to 1,200,000 clones, with approximately 80% occurring only once. The sample consisted of memory CD4+ T cells from PBMCs. Receptors originate from a young man in good health. Some clones in this sample may be carry-over from other donors' samples. Both conserved end residues are part of each CDR3. A D gene is named only where the DNA matches it firmly. Clone sizes are given selectively: once, few, many, or a class where the clone is expanded.

TRBJ2-7	TRBV7-5	NA	NA	TGTGCCAGAAGCTTAGTGTCTCGGACTAGCGATTACTACGAGCAGTACTTC	CARSLVSRTSDYYEQYF
TRBJ1-1	TRBV7-9	NA	NA	TGTGCCAGCAGCTTGCAGGAGGCTAACACTGAAGCTTTCTTT	CASSLQEANTEAFF
TRBJ2-1	TRBV7-8	TRBD2	once	TGTGCCAGCAGCTTGCGGGAGTCCTCCTACAATGAGCAGTTCTTC	CASSLRESSYNEQFF
TRBJ1-1	TRBV2	NA	few	TGTGCCAGCAGTGTGAGCGAGGGGGGCACTGAAGCTTTCTTT	CASSVSEGGTEAFF
TRBJ1-2	TRBV9	NA	NA	TGTGCCAGCAGCACGGACAGTAATCCTAACTATGGCTACACCTTC	CASSTDSNPNYGYTF
TRBJ2-2	TRBV2	TRBD1	NA	TGTGCCAGCAGGGGAGACAGGGGTAGTGGCGGGGAGCTGTTTTTT	CASRGDRGSGGELFF
TRBJ2-3	TRBV27	NA	NA	TGTGCCAGCAGCCGAAAACCATACCGGGACACGGGGACAGATACGCAGTATTTT	CASSRKPYRDTGTDTQYF
TRBJ2-7	TRBV14	TRBD2	NA	TGTGCCAGCAGCCAAGATCCCAGGACTAGCGGACCCTTCGGATACTTC	CASSQDPRTSGPFGYF
TRBJ2-3	TRBV27	TRBD2	NA	TGTGCCAGCGGGCCCTACGGGGGGTGGGATACGCAGTATTTT	CASGPYGGWDTQYF
TRBJ1-2	TRBV30	NA	NA	TGTGCCCTTGACCTGAGGCGGGATGGCTACACCTTC	CALDLRRDGYTF
TRBJ2-1	TRBV19	NA	NA	TGTGCCAGTAGTATACTACAGGCGACCTACAATGAGCAGTTCTTC	CASSILQATYNEQFF
TRBJ2-5	TRBV2	TRBD2	NA	TGTGCCAGCAGCTCAGCTAGCGGGATCGGGGGGACCCAGTACTTC	CASSSASGIGGTQYF
TRBJ2-7	TRBV4-3	TRBD2	NA	TGCGCCAGCAGCCAAGCTATAGCGGGCTTAGACTACGAGCAGTACTTC	CASSQAIAGLDYEQYF
TRBJ2-1	TRBV7-2	NA	many	TGTGCCAGCAGCTTTATTCGGGAGAACGAGCAGTTCTTC	CASSFIRENEQFF
TRBJ2-5	TRBV6-6	TRBD2	NA	TGTGCCAGCAGTCCAGGACTAGCGGGAGGGGGAGAGACCCAGTACTTC	CASSPGLAGGGETQYF
TRBJ1-4	TRBV4-1	NA	NA	TGCGCCAGCAGCCAAAACAGAGGAACTAATGAAAAACTGTTTTTT	CASSQNRGTNEKLFF
TRBJ2-5	TRBV5-8	NA	few	TGTGCCAGCAGTCTGACCGGGACGCTCGGGGAGACCCAGTACTTC	CASSLTGTLGETQYF
TRBJ1-1	TRBV9	TRBD1	few	TGTGCCAGCAGCGTAGACGGGACAGGGTTAATGAACACTGAAGCTTTCTTT	CASSVDGTGLMNTEAFF